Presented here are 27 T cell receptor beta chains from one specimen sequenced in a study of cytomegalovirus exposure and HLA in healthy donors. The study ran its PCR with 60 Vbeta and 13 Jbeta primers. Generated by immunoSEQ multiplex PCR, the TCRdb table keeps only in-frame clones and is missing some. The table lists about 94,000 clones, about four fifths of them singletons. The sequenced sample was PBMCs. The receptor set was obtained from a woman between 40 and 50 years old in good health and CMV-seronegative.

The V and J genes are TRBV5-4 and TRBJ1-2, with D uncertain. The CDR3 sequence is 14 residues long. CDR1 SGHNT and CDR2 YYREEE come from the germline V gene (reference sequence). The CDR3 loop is CATTLDPSNYGYTF. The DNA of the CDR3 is TGTGCAACTACCCTAGACCCCTCTAACTATGGCTACACCTTC.

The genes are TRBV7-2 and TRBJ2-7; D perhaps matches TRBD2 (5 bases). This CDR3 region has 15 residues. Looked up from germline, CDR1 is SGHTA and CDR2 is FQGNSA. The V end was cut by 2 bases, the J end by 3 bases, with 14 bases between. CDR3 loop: CASSLTPGVGYEQYF. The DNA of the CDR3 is TGTGCCAGCAGCTTAACACCCGGGGTGGGCTACGAGCAGTACTTC. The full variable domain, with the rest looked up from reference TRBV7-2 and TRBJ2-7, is GAGVSQSPSNKVTEKGKDVELRCDPISGHTALYWYRQSLGQGLEFLIYFQGNSAPDKSGLPSDRFSAERTGGSVSTLTIQRTQQEDSAVYLCASSLTPGVGYEQYFGPGTRLTVT.

CDR3 coding DNA: TGTGCCAGCAGTTTCAGGGAGGTAGGCTATGGCTACACCTTC. The encoded protein is CASSFREVGYGYTF. The genes are TRBV27 and TRBJ1-2; D may be TRBD1 (5 bases). With 3 bases removed from V and 4 bases from J, the gap between germline ends came to 12 bases. Germline V lookup: CDR1 MNHEY, CDR2 SMNVEV (reference sequence). The CDR3 length is 14 residues.

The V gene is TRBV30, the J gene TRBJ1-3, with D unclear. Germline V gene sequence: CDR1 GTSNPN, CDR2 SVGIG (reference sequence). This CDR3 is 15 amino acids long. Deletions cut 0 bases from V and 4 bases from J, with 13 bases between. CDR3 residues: CAWSVLQIRGNTIYF. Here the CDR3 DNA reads TGTGCCTGGAGTGTACTACAAATTCGCGGAAACACCATATATTTT.

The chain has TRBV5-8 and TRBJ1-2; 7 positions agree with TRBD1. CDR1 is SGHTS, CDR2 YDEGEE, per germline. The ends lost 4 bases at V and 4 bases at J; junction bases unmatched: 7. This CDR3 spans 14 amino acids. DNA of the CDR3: TGTGCCAGCAGCGCAGCAGGGGGTACCTATGGCTACACCTTC. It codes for CASSAAGGTYGYTF.

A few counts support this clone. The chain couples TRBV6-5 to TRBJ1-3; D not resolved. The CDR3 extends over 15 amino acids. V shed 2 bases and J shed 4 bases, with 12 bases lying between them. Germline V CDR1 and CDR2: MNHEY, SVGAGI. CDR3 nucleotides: TGTGCCAGCAGTTACACTCCGCGGTCCGGAAACACCATATATTTT. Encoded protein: CASSYTPRSGNTIYF.

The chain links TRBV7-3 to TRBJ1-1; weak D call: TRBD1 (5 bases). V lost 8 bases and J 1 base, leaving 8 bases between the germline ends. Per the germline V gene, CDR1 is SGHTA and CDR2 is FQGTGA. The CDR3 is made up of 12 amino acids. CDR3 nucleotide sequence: TGTGCCAGCTCGGACACGAACACTGAAGCTTTCTTT. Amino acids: CASSDTNTEAFF.

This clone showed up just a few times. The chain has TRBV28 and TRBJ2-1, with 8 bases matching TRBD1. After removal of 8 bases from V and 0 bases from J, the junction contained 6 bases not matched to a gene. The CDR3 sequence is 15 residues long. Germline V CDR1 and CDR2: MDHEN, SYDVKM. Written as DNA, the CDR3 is TGTGCCAGCCTGCTCGGGACAGGCTCCTACAATGAGCAGTTCTTC. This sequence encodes CASLLGTGSYNEQFF.

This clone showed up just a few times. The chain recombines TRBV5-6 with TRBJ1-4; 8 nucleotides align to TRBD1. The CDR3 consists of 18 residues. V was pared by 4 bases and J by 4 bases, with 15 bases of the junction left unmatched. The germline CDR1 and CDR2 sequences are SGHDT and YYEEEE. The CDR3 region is CASSALPLRQGLNEKLFF. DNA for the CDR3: TGTGCCAGCAGCGCCCTTCCCCTTAGACAGGGGCTTAATGAAAAACTGTTTTTT.

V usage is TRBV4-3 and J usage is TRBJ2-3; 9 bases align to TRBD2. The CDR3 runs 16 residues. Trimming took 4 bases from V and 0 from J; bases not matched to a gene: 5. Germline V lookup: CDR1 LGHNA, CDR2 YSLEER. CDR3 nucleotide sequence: TGCGCCAGCAGCCTTGTAGCGGGGGCCAGCACAGATACGCAGTATTTT. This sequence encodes CASSLVAGASTDTQYF.

For the CDR3, the DNA is TGTGCCACCACGAGAGGGGGTTTTAATCAGCCCCAGCATTTT. Translated, it gives CATTRGGFNQPQHF. The rearrangement joins TRBV28 to TRBJ1-5; D may be TRBD1 (6 bases). The CDR3 has 14 amino acids. V lost 10 bases, J lost 4 bases, and 17 bases lay in between. Germline CDR1 MDHEN, CDR2 SYDVKM.

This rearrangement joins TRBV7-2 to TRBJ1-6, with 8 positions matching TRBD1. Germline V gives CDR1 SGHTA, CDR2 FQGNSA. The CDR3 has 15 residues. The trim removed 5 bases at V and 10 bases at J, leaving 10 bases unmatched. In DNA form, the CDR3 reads TGTGCCAGCAGCCCCCGGACAGGGAATTTGTCACCCCTCCACTTT. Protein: CASSPRTGNLSPLHF.

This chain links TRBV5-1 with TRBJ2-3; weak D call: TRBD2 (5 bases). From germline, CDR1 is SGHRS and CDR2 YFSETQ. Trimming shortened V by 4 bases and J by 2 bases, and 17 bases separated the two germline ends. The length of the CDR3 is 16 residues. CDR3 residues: CASSPGRRGNTDTQYF. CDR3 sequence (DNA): TGCGCCAGCAGCCCCGGCCGTCGGGGAAACACAGATACGCAGTATTTT.

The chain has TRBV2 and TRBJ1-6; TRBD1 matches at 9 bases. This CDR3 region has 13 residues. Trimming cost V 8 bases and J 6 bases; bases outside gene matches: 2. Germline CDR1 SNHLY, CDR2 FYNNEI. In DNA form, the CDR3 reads TGTGCCAGCGGACAGGGGCCTAATTCACCCCTCCACTTT. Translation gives CASGQGPNSPLHF.

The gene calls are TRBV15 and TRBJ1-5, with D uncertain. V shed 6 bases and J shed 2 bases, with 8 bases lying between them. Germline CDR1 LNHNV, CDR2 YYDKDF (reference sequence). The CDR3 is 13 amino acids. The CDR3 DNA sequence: TGTGCCACCAGGAGAAGAGGCAATCAGCCCCAGCATTTT. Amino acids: CATRRRGNQPQHF.

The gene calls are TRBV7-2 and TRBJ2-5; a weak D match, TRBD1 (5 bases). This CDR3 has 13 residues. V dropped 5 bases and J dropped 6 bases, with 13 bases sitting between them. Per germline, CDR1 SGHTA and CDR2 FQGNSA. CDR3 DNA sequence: TGTGCCAGCAGCCCCCAGGGCCTACAGACCCAGTACTTC. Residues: CASSPQGLQTQYF.

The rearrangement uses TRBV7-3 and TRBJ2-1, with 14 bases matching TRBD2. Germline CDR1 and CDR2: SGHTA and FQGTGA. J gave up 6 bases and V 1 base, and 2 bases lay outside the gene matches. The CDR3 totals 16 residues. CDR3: CASSLRLAGGFNEQFF. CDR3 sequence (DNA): TGTGCCAGCAGCTTAAGACTAGCGGGGGGGTTCAATGAGCAGTTCTTC.

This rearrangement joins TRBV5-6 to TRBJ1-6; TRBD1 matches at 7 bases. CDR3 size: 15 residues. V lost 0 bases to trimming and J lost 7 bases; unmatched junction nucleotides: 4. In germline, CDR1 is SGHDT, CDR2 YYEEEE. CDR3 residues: CASSLEGQPNSPLHF. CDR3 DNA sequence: TGTGCCAGCAGCTTGGAGGGACAGCCAAATTCACCCCTCCACTTT.

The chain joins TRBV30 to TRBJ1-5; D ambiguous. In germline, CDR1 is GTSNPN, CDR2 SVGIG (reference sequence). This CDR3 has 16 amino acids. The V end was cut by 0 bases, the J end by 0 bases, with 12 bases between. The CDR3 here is CAWSVWSQYSNQPQHF. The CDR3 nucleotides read TGTGCCTGGAGTGTCTGGAGCCAGTATAGCAATCAGCCCCAGCATTTT.

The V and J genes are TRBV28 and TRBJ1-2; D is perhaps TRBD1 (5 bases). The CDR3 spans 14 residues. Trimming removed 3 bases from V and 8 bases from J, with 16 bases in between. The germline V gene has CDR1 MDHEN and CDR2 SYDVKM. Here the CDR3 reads CASSLSGGLWGYTF. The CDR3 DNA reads TGTGCCAGCAGTTTGTCGGGGGGACTATGGGGCTACACCTTC.

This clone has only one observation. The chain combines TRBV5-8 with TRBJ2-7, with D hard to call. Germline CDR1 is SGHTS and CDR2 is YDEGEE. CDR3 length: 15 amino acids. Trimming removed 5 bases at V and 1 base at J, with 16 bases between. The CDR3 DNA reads TGTGCCAGCAGTAACACCGGAGTTCGGTCCTACGAGCAGTACTTC. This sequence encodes CASSNTGVRSYEQYF. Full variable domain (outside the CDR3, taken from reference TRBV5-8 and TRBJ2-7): EAGVTQSPTHLIKTRGQQATLRCSPISGHTSVYWYQQALGLGLQFLLWYDEGEERNRGNFPPRFSGRQFPNYSSELNVNALELEDSALYLCASSNTGVRSYEQYFGPGTRLTVT.

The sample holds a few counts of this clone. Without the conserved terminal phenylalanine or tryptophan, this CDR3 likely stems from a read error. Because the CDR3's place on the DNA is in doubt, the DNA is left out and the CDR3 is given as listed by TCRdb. CDR3 in amino acids: CAGQPDRGRLA. This sequence joins TRBV27 and TRBJ2-4; the D segment call TRBD1 is taken from the table without a DNA check. The germline CDR1 and CDR2 sequences are MNHEY and SMNVEV (reference sequence). The CDR3 is made up of 11 amino acids, end residues included.

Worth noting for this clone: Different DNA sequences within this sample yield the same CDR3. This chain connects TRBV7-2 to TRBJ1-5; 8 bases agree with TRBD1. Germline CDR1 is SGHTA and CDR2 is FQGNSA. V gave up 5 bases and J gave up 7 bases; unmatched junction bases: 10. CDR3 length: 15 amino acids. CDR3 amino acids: CASSLGTGGSQPQHF. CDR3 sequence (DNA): TGTGCCAGCAGCCTGGGGACAGGAGGTAGCCAGCCCCAGCATTTT.

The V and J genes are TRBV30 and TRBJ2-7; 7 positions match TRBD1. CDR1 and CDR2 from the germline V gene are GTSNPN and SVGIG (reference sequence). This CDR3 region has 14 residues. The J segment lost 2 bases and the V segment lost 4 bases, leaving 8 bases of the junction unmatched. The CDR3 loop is CAWTETGSAYEQYF. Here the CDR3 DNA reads TGTGCCTGGACCGAGACAGGGTCCGCCTACGAGCAGTACTTC.

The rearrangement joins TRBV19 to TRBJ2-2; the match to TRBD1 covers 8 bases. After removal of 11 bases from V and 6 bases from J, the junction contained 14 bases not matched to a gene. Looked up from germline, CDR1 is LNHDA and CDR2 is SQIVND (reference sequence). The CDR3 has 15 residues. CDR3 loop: CAGRAGQGSPGELFF. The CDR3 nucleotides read TGTGCCGGCCGAGCAGGACAGGGTTCCCCCGGGGAGCTGTTTTTT.

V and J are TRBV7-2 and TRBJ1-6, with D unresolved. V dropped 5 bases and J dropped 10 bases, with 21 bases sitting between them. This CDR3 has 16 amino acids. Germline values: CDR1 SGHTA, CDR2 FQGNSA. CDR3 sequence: CASSARTALGGSPLHF. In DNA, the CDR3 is TGTGCCAGCAGCGCCCGGACCGCACTAGGTGGCTCACCCCTCCACTTT.

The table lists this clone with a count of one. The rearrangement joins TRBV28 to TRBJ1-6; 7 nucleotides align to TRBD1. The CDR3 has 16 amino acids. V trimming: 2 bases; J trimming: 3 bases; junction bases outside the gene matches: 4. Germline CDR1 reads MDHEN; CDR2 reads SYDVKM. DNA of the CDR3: TGTGCCAGCAGTTTAGTGGGGACAGACTATAATTCACCCCTCCACTTT. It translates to CASSLVGTDYNSPLHF.